This T cell receptor (beta chain) was recovered during a study of blood T cell repertoires in COVID-19. Study-level background: Spain, Italy and the United States supplied samples that represented acute and convalescent COVID-19. The analysed material was cDNA or gDNA that came from T cells, B-cell-depleted T cells, or PBMCs.

With V trimmed by 6 bases and J by 1 base, 6 bases remained unmatched. The CDR3 has 14 residues. CDR1 and CDR2 from the germline V gene are MDHEN and SYDVKM. Per the original methods: Researchers report that nucleated cell counts were estimated from reference gene primer amplification. The data were produced by immunoSEQ multiplex PCR, yet TCRdb's version contains in-frame clones alone and is incomplete. The D gene and trimming were derived from the DNA, and the V and J assignments and clone size from that table. This table holds nearly 300,000 clones, approximately 84% found once. The chain recombines TRBV28 with TRBJ2-7; the match to TRBD2 covers 7 bases. The sequence came from a human donor with COVID-19, enrolled during active disease. The donor label of this sample is uncertain. Sequencing was done on a sample of peripheral blood. The DNA of the CDR3 is TGTGCCAGCAGCATACTAGCGTATTCCTACGAGCAGTACTTC. Translating gives CASSILAYSYEQYF.